The entry below describes one T cell receptor (beta chain). Sequencing used immunoSEQ multiplex PCR; TCRdb keeps in-frame clones, though not all of them. Of roughly 150,000 clones in the sample, 85% to 90% were seen once. The CDR3 covers 15 residues. The germline V and J ends were trimmed by 1 base and 6 bases, with 16 bases remaining between them. Germline assignment: CDR1 LGHDT and CDR2 YNNKEL (reference sequence). This specimen belongs to a study of blood T cell repertoires in COVID-19. The overall study: PBMCs, B-cell-depleted T cells, or T cells provided the cDNA or gDNA that made up the material.

Sequencing was carried out using peripheral blood. The chain carries TRBV3-1 (or the pseudogene TRBV3-2) and TRBJ2-7; tentative D call: TRBD2 (6 bases). The clonotype was recovered from a woman aged 55-75 years with active COVID-19. DNA of the CDR3: TGTGCCAGCAGCCAAGGGTTTACTGCGGGAAGCGAGCAGTACTTC. Amino acid sequence: CASSQGFTAGSEQYF.